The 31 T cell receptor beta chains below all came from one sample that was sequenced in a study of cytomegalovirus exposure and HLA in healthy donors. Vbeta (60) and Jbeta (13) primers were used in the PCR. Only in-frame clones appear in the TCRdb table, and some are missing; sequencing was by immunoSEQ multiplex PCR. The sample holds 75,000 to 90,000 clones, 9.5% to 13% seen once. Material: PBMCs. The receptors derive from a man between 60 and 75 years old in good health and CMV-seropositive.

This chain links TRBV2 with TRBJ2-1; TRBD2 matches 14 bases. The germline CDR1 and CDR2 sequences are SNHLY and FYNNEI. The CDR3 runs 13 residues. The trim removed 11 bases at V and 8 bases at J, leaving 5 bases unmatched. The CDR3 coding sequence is TGTGCCTGCGTGGGACTAGCGGGGGATGAGCAGTTCTTC. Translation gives CACVGLAGDEQFF.

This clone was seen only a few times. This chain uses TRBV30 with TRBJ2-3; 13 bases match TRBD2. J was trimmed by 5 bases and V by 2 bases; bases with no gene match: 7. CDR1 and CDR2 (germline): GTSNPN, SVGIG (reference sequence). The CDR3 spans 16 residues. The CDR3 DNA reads TGTGCCTGGAGTCCCGGGACTAGCGGGGTGGTAGATACGCAGTATTTT. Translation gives CAWSPGTSGVVDTQYF.

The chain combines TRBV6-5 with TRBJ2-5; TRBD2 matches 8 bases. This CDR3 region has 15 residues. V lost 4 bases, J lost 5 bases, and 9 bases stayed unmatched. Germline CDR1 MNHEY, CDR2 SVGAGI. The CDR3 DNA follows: TGTGCCAGCAGTTTCCTCAGCGGGAGTAGGGAGACCCAGTACTTC. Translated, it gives CASSFLSGSRETQYF.

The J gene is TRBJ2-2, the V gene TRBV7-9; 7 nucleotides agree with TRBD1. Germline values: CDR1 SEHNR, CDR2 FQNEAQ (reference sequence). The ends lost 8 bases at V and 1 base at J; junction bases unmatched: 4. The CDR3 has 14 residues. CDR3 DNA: TGTGCCAGCGTTCGGACAGGGAACACCGGGGAGCTGTTTTTT. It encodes CASVRTGNTGELFF. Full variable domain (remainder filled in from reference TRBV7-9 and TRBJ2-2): DTGVSQNPRHKITKRGQNVTFRCDPISEHNRLYWYRQTLGQGPEFLTYFQNEAQLEKSRLLSDRFSAERPKGSFSTLEIQRTEQGDSAMYLCASVRTGNTGELFFGEGSRLTVL.

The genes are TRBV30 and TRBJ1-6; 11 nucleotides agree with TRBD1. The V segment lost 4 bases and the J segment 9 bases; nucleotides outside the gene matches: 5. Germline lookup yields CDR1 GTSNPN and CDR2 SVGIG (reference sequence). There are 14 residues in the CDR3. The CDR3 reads CAWTGQGAGSPLHF. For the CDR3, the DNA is TGTGCCTGGACCGGACAGGGGGCAGGTTCACCCCTCCACTTT.

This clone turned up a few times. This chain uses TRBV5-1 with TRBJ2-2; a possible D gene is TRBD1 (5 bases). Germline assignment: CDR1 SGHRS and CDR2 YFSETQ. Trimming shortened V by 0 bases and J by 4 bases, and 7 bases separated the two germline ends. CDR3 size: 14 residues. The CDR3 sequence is CASSLGQSTGELFF. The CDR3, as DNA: TGCGCCAGCAGCTTGGGACAGTCCACCGGGGAGCTGTTTTTT.

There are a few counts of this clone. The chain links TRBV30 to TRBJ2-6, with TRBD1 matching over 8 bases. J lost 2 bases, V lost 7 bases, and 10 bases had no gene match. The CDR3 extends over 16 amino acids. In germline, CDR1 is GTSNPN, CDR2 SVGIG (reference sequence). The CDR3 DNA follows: TGTGCCTCGCAAGGACAGGGACGGACTGGGGCCAACGTCCTGACTTTC. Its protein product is CASQGQGRTGANVLTF.

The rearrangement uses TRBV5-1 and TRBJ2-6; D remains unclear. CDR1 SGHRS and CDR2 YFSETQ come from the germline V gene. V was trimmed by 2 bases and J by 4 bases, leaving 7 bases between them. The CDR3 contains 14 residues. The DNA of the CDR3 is TGCGCCAGCAGCTTATCGTCCGGGGCCAACGTCCTGACTTTC. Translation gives CASSLSSGANVLTF.

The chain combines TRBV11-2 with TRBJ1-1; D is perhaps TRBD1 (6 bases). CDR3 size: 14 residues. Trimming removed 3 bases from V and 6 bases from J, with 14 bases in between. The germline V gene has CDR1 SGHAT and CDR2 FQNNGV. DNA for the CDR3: TGTGCCAGCAGCTTCGGGGGGGCGAGTTCTGAAGCTTTCTTT. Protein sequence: CASSFGGASSEAFF.

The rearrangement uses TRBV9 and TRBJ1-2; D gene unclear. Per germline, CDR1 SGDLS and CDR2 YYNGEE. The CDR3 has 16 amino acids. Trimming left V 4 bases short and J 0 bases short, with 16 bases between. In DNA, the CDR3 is TGTGCCAGCAGCCTACTTGACAAGACCTCTAACTATGGCTACACCTTC. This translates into CASSLLDKTSNYGYTF.

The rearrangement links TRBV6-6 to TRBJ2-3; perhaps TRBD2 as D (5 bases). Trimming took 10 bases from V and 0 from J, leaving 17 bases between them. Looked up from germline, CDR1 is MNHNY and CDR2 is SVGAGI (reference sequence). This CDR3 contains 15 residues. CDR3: CAISQAGYSTDTQYF. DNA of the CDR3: TGTGCCATCTCTCAGGCGGGTTATAGCACAGATACGCAGTATTTT.

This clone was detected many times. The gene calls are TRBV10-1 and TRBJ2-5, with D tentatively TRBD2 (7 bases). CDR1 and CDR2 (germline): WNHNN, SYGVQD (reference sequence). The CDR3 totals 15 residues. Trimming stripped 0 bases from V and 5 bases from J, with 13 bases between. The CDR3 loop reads CASSESGLQGETQYF. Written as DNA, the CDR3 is TGCGCCAGCAGTGAGTCGGGACTACAGGGCGAGACCCAGTACTTC.

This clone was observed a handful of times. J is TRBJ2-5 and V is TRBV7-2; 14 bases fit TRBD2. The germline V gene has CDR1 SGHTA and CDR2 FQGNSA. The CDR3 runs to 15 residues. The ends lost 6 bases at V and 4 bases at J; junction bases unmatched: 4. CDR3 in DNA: TGTGCCAGCAGAGGGACTAGCGGGAGTGGAGAGACCCAGTACTTC. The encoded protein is CASRGTSGSGETQYF.

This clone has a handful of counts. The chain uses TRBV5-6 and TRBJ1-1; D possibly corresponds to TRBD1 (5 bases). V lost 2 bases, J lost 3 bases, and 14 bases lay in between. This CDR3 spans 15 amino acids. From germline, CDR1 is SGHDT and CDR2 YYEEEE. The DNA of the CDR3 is TGTGCCAGCAGCTTAGGGATCAGGGAAGACACTGAAGCTTTCTTT. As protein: CASSLGIREDTEAFF.

The DNA for the CDR3 is TGTGCCAGCAGCTTGGAGATTACGGACCGCGGGTACGAGCAGTACTTC. It yields the protein CASSLEITDRGYEQYF. The V gene is TRBV5-5, the J gene TRBJ2-7; TRBD2 might be the D (5 bases). CDR1 and CDR2 from the germline V gene are SGHKS and YYEKEE (reference sequence). Trimming shortened V by 0 bases and J by 4 bases, and 17 bases separated the two germline ends. This CDR3 is 16 amino acids long.

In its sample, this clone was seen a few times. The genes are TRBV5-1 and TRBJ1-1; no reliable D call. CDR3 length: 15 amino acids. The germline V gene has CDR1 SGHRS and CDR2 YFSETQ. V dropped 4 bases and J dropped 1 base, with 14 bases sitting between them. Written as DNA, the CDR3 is TGCGCCAGCAGCCCCGGAGAAGGCGGGAACACTGAAGCTTTCTTT. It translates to CASSPGEGGNTEAFF. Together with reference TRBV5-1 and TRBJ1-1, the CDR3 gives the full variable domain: KAGVTQTPRYLIKTRGQQVTLSCSPISGHRSVSWYQQTPGQGLQFLFEYFSETQRNKGNFPGRFSGRQFSNSRSEMNVSTLELGDSALYLCASSPGEGGNTEAFFGQGTRLTVV.

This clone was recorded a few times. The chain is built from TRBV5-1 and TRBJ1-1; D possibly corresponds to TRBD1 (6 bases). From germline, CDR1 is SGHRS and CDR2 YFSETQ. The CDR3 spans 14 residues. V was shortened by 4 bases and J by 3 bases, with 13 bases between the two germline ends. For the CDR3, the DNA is TGCGCCAGCAGCGTACAGGGCCGGGACACTGAAGCTTTCTTT. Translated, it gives CASSVQGRDTEAFF.

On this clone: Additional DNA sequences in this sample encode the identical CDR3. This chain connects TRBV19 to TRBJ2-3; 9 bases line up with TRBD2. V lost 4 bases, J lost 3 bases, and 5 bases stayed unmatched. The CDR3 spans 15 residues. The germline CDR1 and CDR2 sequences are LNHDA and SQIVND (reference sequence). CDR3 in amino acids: CASSTLAGRTDTQYF. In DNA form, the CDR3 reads TGTGCCAGTAGTACGCTAGCGGGGAGGACAGATACGCAGTATTTT. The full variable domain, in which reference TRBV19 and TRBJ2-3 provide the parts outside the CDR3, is DGGITQSPKYLFRKEGQNVTLSCEQNLNHDAMYWYRQDPGQGLRLIYYSQIVNDFQKGDIAEGYSVSREKKESFPLTVTSAQKNPTAFYLCASSTLAGRTDTQYFGPGTRLTVL.

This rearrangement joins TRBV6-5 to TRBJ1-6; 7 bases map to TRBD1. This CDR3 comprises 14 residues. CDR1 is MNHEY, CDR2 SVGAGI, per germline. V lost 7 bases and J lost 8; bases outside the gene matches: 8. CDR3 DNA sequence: TGTGCCAGCAAAACCCGGGACAGAGATTCACCCCTCCACTTT. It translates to CASKTRDRDSPLHF.

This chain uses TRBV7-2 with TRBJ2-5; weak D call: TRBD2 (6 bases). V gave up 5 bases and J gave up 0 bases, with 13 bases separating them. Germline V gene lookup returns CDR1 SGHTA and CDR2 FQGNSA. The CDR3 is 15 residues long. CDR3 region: CASSASGLHQETQYF. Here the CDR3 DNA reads TGTGCCAGCAGCGCCTCGGGACTCCACCAAGAGACCCAGTACTTC.

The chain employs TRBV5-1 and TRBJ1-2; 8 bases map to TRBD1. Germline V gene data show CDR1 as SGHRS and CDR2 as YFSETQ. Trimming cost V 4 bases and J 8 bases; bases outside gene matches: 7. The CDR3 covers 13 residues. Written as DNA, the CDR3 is TGCGCCAGCAGCCCCGGGACAGGATCCGGCTACACCTTC. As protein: CASSPGTGSGYTF.

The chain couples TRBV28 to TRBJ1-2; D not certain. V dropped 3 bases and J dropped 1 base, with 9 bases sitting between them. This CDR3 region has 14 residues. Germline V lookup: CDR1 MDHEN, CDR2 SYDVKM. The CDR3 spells CASSFSRSNYGYTF. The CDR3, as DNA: TGTGCCAGCAGTTTTTCCCGGAGTAACTATGGCTACACCTTC.

CDR3 loop: CASSFGGSVGAEEKLFF. The CDR3 DNA is TGTGCCAGCAGCTTCGGTGGGAGTGTGGGGGCTGAGGAAAAACTGTTTTTT. This sequence joins TRBV11-2 and TRBJ1-4; TRBD1 might be the D (6 bases). Germline V gene lookup returns CDR1 SGHAT and CDR2 FQNNGV. The CDR3 sequence is 17 residues long. V shed 3 bases and J shed 8 bases, with 22 bases lying between them. Full variable domain (missing parts from reference TRBV11-2 and TRBJ1-4): EAGVAQSPRYKIIEKRQSVAFWCNPISGHATLYWYQQILGQGPKLLIQFQNNGVVDDSQLPKDRFSAERLKGVDSTLKIQPAKLEDSAVYLCASSFGGSVGAEEKLFFGSGTQLSVL.

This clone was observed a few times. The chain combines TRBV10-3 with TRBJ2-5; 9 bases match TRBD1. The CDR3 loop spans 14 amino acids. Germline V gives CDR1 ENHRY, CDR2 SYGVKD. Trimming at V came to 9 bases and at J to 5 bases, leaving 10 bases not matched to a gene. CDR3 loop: CAINPGTGWETQYF. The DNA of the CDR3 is TGTGCCATAAACCCCGGGACAGGGTGGGAGACCCAGTACTTC.

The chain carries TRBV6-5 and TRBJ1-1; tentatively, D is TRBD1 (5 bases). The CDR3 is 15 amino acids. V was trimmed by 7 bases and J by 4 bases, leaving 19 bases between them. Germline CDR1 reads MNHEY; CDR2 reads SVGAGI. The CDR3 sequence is CASTLNQGSSTEAFF. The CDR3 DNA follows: TGTGCCAGCACTCTGAATCAGGGCTCTTCCACTGAAGCTTTCTTT.

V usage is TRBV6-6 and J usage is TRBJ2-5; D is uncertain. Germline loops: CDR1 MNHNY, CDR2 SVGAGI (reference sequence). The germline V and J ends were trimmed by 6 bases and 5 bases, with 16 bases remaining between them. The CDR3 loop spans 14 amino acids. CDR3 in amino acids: CASSLGPSRETQYF. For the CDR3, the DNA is TGTGCCAGCAGCCTGGGCCCGAGCCGGGAGACCCAGTACTTC.

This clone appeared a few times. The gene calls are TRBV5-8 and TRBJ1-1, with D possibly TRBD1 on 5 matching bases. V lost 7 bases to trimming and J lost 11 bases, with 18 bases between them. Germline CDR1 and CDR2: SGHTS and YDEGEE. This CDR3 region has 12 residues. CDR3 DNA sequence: TGTGCCAGCCCCCTGGGGCCCCCGCCGGCTTTCTTT. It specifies CASPLGPPPAFF.

The CDR3 loop is CASRQGSSYNEQFF. The CDR3 nucleotides read TGTGCCAGTAGACAGGGGAGCTCCTACAATGAGCAGTTCTTC. V is TRBV19 and J is TRBJ2-1; 7 bases agree with TRBD1. Germline V lookup: CDR1 LNHDA, CDR2 SQIVND (reference sequence). The CDR3 spans 14 residues. Losses at the gene ends were 6 bases for V and 0 bases for J; bases not matched to a gene: 2.

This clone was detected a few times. In DNA, the CDR3 is TGTGCCAGCAGCCAAGGACTACCAGCAGAAAAACTGTTTTTT. It translates to CASSQGLPAEKLFF. The chain couples TRBV5-6 to TRBJ1-4, with D unclear. CDR3 length: 14 amino acids. Trimming took off 4 bases at V and 8 bases at J, with 15 bases between the two ends. Germline V CDR1 and CDR2: SGHDT, YYEEEE.

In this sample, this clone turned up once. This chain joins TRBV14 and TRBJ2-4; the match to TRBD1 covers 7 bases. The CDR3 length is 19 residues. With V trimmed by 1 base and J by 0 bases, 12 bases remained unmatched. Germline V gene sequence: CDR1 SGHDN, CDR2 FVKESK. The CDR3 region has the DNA TGTGCCAGCAGCCAAGGAAGCAGACAGGGTTATAGAGCCAAAAACATTCAGTACTTC. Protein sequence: CASSQGSRQGYRAKNIQYF. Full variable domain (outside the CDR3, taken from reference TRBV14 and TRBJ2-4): EAGVTQFPSHSVIEKGQTVTLRCDPISGHDNLYWYRRVMGKEIKFLLHFVKESKQDESGMPNNRFLAERTGGTYSTLKVQPAELEDSGVYFCASSQGSRQGYRAKNIQYFGAGTRLSVL.

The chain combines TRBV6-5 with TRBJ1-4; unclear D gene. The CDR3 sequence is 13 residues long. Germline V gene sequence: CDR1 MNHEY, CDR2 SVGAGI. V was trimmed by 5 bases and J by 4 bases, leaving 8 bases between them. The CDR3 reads CASSRGRNEKLFF. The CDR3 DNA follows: TGTGCCAGCAGTCGGGGTCGTAATGAAAAACTGTTTTTT.